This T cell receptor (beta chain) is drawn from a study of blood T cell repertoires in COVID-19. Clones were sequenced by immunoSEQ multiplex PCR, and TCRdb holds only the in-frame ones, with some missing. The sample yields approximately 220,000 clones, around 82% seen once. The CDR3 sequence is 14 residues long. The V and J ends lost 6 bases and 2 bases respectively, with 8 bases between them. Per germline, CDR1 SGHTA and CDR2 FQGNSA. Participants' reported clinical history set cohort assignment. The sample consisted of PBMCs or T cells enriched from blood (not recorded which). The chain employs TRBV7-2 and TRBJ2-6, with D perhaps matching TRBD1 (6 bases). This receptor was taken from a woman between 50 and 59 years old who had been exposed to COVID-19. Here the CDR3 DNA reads TGTGCCAGCAGTCACAGGGCTGGGGCCAACGTCCTGACTTTC. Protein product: CASSHRAGANVLTF.